These 13 T cell receptor beta chains were sequenced from one sample in a study of cytomegalovirus exposure and HLA in healthy donors. The PCR made use of 60 Vbeta and 13 Jbeta primers. Profiling relied on immunoSEQ multiplex PCR, and the TCRdb table lists in-frame clones only, not all of them. The sample contains approximately 220,000 clones, less than 85% of which appear only once. The sequencing input was PBMCs. The origin of the receptors is a man aged 18 to 29 in good health and CMV-seronegative.

V gene TRBV6-1 combines with J gene TRBJ2-6; D is unclear. From germline, CDR1 is MNHNS and CDR2 SASEGT. The CDR3 totals 15 residues. V was pared by 10 bases and J by 4 bases, with 17 bases between. This chain's CDR3 is CATQERSSGANVLTF. Here the CDR3 DNA reads TGTGCCACGCAGGAACGAAGCTCCGGGGCCAACGTCCTGACTTTC.

The chain recombines TRBV19 with TRBJ2-2; the match to TRBD2 covers 10 bases. CDR1 is LNHDA, CDR2 SQIVND, per germline (reference sequence). The CDR3 extends over 15 amino acids. V shed 5 bases and J 6 bases; nucleotides not matched to a gene: 6. For the CDR3, the DNA is TGTGCCAGTAGTTCGCTAGCGGGAGTGGCCGGGGAGCTGTTTTTT. Protein: CASSSLAGVAGELFF.

The chain links TRBV6-5 to TRBJ2-1; 12 bases align to TRBD2. The junction had 6 bases not matched to a gene; V was cut back by 7 bases and J by 5 bases. The CDR3 loop spans 15 amino acids. Germline lookup yields CDR1 MNHEY and CDR2 SVGAGI. In DNA form, the CDR3 reads TGTGCCAGCACCCCACTAGCGGGAGGCCACAATGAGCAGTTCTTC. Its protein product is CASTPLAGGHNEQFF.

This chain joins TRBV5-5 and TRBJ1-2; 7 bases map to TRBD1. Germline-derived CDR1 and CDR2 are SGHKS and YYEKEE (reference sequence). The CDR3 consists of 17 residues. V lost 4 bases, J lost 4 bases, and 16 bases stayed unmatched. CDR3 bases: TGTGCCAGCAGCGTAGGCCGGGACAGTCGAAGTTCCTATGGCTACACCTTC. Its protein is CASSVGRDSRSSYGYTF.

This chain joins TRBV7-9 and TRBJ1-3; D gene uncertain. Trimming left V 1 base short and J 0 bases short, with 7 bases between. This CDR3 comprises 15 residues. The germline V gene has CDR1 SEHNR and CDR2 FQNEAQ (reference sequence). This CDR3 is CASSLGESSGNTIYF. Written as DNA, the CDR3 is TGTGCCAGCAGCTTAGGAGAATCCTCTGGAAACACCATATATTTT.

In its sample, this clone was seen a few times. The rearrangement joins TRBV5-1 to TRBJ1-1; 7 bases line up with TRBD1. The ends lost 4 bases at V and 3 bases at J; junction bases unmatched: 6. Germline V gene lookup returns CDR1 SGHRS and CDR2 YFSETQ. This CDR3 has 14 amino acids. In nucleotides, the CDR3 is TGCGCCAGCAGCCCAGGGGGAGCCGACACTGAAGCTTTCTTT. Encoded protein: CASSPGGADTEAFF.

This clone was found a few times. The gene calls are TRBV5-1 and TRBJ2-1; 8 bases are shared with TRBD1. The germline gives CDR1 SGHRS, CDR2 YFSETQ. The CDR3 length is 13 residues. Unmatched junction bases numbered 2, after V lost 4 bases and J lost 5 bases. In DNA, the CDR3 is TGCGCCAGCAGCACGACAGGGGACAATGAGCAGTTCTTC. This translates into CASSTTGDNEQFF.

The rearrangement links TRBV18 to TRBJ2-7, with D perhaps TRBD1 (6 bases). The CDR3 spans 16 residues. Germline CDR1 KGHSH, CDR2 LQKENI. V was trimmed by 4 bases and J by 6 bases, leaving 22 bases between them. The CDR3, as DNA: TGTGCCAGCTCACGCGATGGGCAAGGGGGAGAAATCGAGCAGTACTTC. The encoded protein is CASSRDGQGGEIEQYF.

The chain carries TRBV5-4 and TRBJ1-1, with a tentative D call TRBD1 (6 bases). Germline lookup yields CDR1 SGHNT and CDR2 YYREEE (reference sequence). This CDR3 has 15 residues. Trimming shortened V by 0 bases and J by 1 base, and 10 bases separated the two germline ends. The CDR3 loop reads CASSLEGRGNTEAFF. In DNA, the CDR3 is TGTGCCAGCAGCTTGGAAGGCAGGGGGAACACTGAAGCTTTCTTT.

The rearrangement joins TRBV29-1 to TRBJ2-6, with 8 bases identical to TRBD1. Germline CDR1 SQVTM, CDR2 ANQGSEA. The CDR3 is made up of 15 amino acids. Germline trimming cut 5 bases from V and 7 bases from J; bases unmatched to any gene: 10. CDR3 region: CSVQGADWYANVLTF. CDR3 sequence (DNA): TGCAGCGTTCAGGGGGCGGACTGGTATGCCAACGTCCTGACTTTC.

V and J are TRBV7-9 and TRBJ2-7, with D unresolved. The CDR3 runs 14 residues. V dropped 0 bases and J dropped 5 bases, with 11 bases sitting between them. CDR1 is SEHNR and CDR2 is FQNEAQ in the germline V gene (reference sequence). DNA for the CDR3: TGTGCCAGCAGCTTAGCTCTGGCCCCACACGAGCAGTACTTC. Amino acids: CASSLALAPHEQYF.

This clone was found a few times. The J gene is TRBJ2-5, the V gene TRBV28, with 7 bases identical to TRBD1. Germline-derived CDR1 and CDR2 are MDHEN and SYDVKM. This CDR3 has 14 residues. V lost 5 bases to trimming and J lost 4 bases; unmatched junction nucleotides: 7. DNA of the CDR3: TGTGCCAGCAGTGGGGACAGCCTGGGAGAGACCCAGTACTTC. Translating gives CASSGDSLGETQYF. The whole variable domain, filled in from reference TRBV28 and TRBJ2-5, reads DVKVTQSSRYLVKRTGEKVFLECVQDMDHENMFWYRQDPGLGLRLIYFSYDVKMKEKGDIPEGYSVSREKKERFSLILESASTNQTSMYLCASSGDSLGETQYFGPGTRLLVL.

This chain uses TRBV10-3 with TRBJ2-7; 7 bases agree with TRBD2. Germline lookup yields CDR1 ENHRY and CDR2 SYGVKD. This CDR3 region has 13 residues. Trimming took 8 bases from V and 3 from J; bases not matched to a gene: 7. As DNA, the CDR3 is TGTGCCATCGGGGAGGGAATTAGCTACGAGCAGTACTTC. This translates into CAIGEGISYEQYF.